These 13 T cell receptor beta chains came from one sample sequenced in a study of CD8 T cells in ankylosing spondylitis. Regarding the study as a whole: Seemingly distinctive of ankylosing spondylitis blood was a TCR beta motif formed by eight highly homologous variants.

These receptors are not linked to any known antigen. TCRdb recomputed calls from the 5' RACE reads with MiXCR, one row per CDR3 protein. The table lists 800,000 to 900,000 distinct CDR3 sequences, about 11% of them singletons, with 0.51% in the top ten. Source material: blood, either unsorted or a sorted T cell fraction (not recorded which). These receptors were obtained from a male donor with ankylosing spondylitis.

This clonotype has a count of ten or more. V is TRBV5-1 and J is TRBJ1-1; tentative D call: TRBD1 (5 bases). Deletions cut 0 bases from V and 11 bases from J, with 14 bases between. From germline, CDR1 is SGHRS and CDR2 YFSETQ. This CDR3 is built from 13 residues. As DNA, the CDR3 is TGCGCCAGCAGCTTGGCCCCGGGGGAGGAGGCTTTCTTT. It codes for CASSLAPGEEAFF.

The rearrangement links TRBV15 to TRBJ1-1; 7 nucleotides match TRBD1. J was trimmed by 2 bases and V by 3 bases; bases with no gene match: 3. The CDR3 has 14 amino acids. CDR1 is LNHNV, CDR2 YYDKDF, per germline (reference sequence). CDR3 coding DNA: TGTGCCACCAGCAGGAACAGGGGAAACACTGAAGCTTTCTTT. Encoded protein: CATSRNRGNTEAFF.

This clonotype showed up many times. The V call is TRBV30, the J call TRBJ1-1; possible D gene TRBD1, 5 bases. V gave up 6 bases and J gave up 3 bases, with 14 bases separating them. CDR1 and CDR2 from the germline V gene are GTSNPN and SVGIG (reference sequence). The CDR3 length is 13 residues. The DNA for the CDR3 is TGTGCCTGCTCGACAGAAAGCTACACTGAAGCTTTCTTT. It codes for CACSTESYTEAFF.

This clonotype was picked up many times. This chain links TRBV20-1 with TRBJ1-1; the D gene is possibly TRBD1 (5 bases). V gave up 1 base and J gave up 4 bases, with 13 bases separating them. Germline V gene sequence: CDR1 DFQATT, CDR2 SNEGSKA (reference sequence). The CDR3 is 14 residues long. The CDR3 nucleotides are TGCAGTGCTAGAGGCCGGCGGGGCCTCACTGAAGCTTTCTTT. This sequence encodes CSARGRRGLTEAFF.

This sequence joins TRBV12-3 or TRBV12-4 and TRBJ1-1; 9 bases map to TRBD1. Trimming removed 7 bases from V and 2 bases from J; junction bases left unmatched: 5. The CDR3 spans 14 residues. In nucleotides, the CDR3 is TGTGCCAGCACCCGGGACAGGGCAAACACTGAAGCTTTCTTT. The encoded protein is CASTRDRANTEAFF.

This clonotype was detected ten times or more. The rearrangement joins TRBV20-1 to TRBJ1-4; D is ambiguous. This CDR3 comprises 15 residues. Germline assignment: CDR1 DFQATT and CDR2 SNEGSKA (reference sequence). Trimming removed 6 bases from V and 8 bases from J, with 22 bases in between. In nucleotides, the CDR3 is TGCAGTGCACAAACGTTCTGGGGATTCGAGGAAAAACTGTTTTTT. Translating it yields CSAQTFWGFEEKLFF.

This clonotype was observed a few times. This chain joins TRBV7-2 and TRBJ2-2, with no clear D. The ends were cut back, 1 base at V and 4 bases at J, with 10 bases in the middle. The CDR3 is 15 residues long. Germline V gene data show CDR1 as SGHTA and CDR2 as FQGNSA. CDR3 region: CASSLGLTLTGELFF. The CDR3 DNA is TGTGCCAGCAGCTTAGGTCTCACCCTCACCGGGGAGCTGTTTTTT.

This clonotype has a count of ten or more. CDR3 DNA sequence: TGCGCCAGCAGTAAACAGGGGACGAACACTGAAGCTTTCTTT. It yields the protein CASSKQGTNTEAFF. This chain links TRBV5-1 with TRBJ1-1; 7 bases fit TRBD1. With 5 bases clipped from V and 1 base from J, the junction kept 5 bases outside the gene matches. From germline, CDR1 is SGHRS and CDR2 YFSETQ. This CDR3 spans 14 amino acids.

Ten or more counts support this clonotype. One end of the junction fails to match germline, which may point to a read error. The chain uses TRBV5-1 and TRBJ1-3; D possibly corresponds to TRBD1 (5 bases). Germline assignment: CDR1 SGHRS and CDR2 YFSETQ. CDR3 size: 14 residues. This CDR3 reads CASSLAGTGNTIYF. In nucleotides, the CDR3 is TGTGCCAGCAGCTTAGCAGGGACCGGAAACACCATATATTTT.

This clonotype was picked up many times. The genes are TRBV20-1 and TRBJ2-1, with TRBD2 matching 11 bases. CDR1 is DFQATT, CDR2 SNEGSKA, per germline (reference sequence). CDR3 size: 16 residues. The V segment lost 3 bases and the J segment 2 bases; nucleotides outside the gene matches: 6. Written as DNA, the CDR3 is TGCAGTGCTAGCGGCGGACTAGCGGGCCCCTACAATGAGCAGTTCTTC. Amino acids: CSASGGLAGPYNEQFF.

This clonotype appeared a few times. V is TRBV20-1 and J is TRBJ2-1, with 15 bases that match TRBD2. The germline gives CDR1 DFQATT, CDR2 SNEGSKA (reference sequence). V lost 3 bases, J lost 5 bases, and 8 bases stayed unmatched. The CDR3 contains 17 residues. CDR3 nucleotide sequence: TGCAGTGCTAGGGGGACTAGCGGGAGGCTTCGGAACAATGAGCAGTTCTTC. This gives the protein CSARGTSGRLRNNEQFF.

This clonotype was seen at least ten times. The chain is built from TRBV2 and TRBJ2-2, with 7 bases that match TRBD1. V gave up 5 bases and J gave up 4 bases; unmatched junction bases: 7. CDR1 and CDR2 from the germline V gene are SNHLY and FYNNEI. The CDR3 has 15 residues. The chain's CDR3 is CASSLGTVLTGELFF. The CDR3 nucleotides read TGTGCCAGCAGTTTAGGGACAGTACTCACCGGGGAGCTGTTTTTT.

This clonotype was detected a few times. This chain connects TRBV24-1 to TRBJ2-5; the D is unclear. CDR3 length: 15 amino acids. Germline V gene sequence: CDR1 KGHDR, CDR2 SFDVKD. Deletions cut 2 bases from V and 2 bases from J, with 11 bases between. CDR3 protein: CATSDSEKDQETQYF. The CDR3 DNA is TGTGCCACCAGTGATTCGGAGAAGGATCAAGAGACCCAGTACTTC.